Below are 23 T cell receptor beta chains sequenced from a single sample in a study of T cell responses to AZD1222 COVID-19 vaccine. The protocol was immunoSEQ multiplex PCR, while the TCRdb copy is restricted to in-frame clones and leaves out a portion. The data contain about 160,000 clones, approximately 91% of them singletons. The source was peripheral blood, collected on day 0 of AZD1222 vaccination. The receptors come from an adult in good health.

The rearrangement links TRBV7-9 to TRBJ2-5; the D call may be TRBD1 or TRBD2 (5 bases each). Germline CDR1 reads SEHNR; CDR2 reads FQNEAQ (reference sequence). Deletions cut 2 bases from V and 4 bases from J, with 11 bases between. The CDR3 covers 14 residues. The CDR3 here is CASSLTGTAETQYF. CDR3 nucleotides: TGTGCCAGCAGCTTAACCGGGACGGCAGAGACCCAGTACTTC.

The chain recombines TRBV4-2 with TRBJ1-1; TRBD1 matches 8 bases. The germline gives CDR1 LGHNA, CDR2 YNFKEQ. The CDR3 is made up of 15 amino acids. Trimming removed 4 bases from V and 5 bases from J; junction bases left unmatched: 9. DNA of the CDR3: TGTGCCAGCAGCCCAGTTCAGGGGGCTGGGACTGAAGCTTTCTTT. Translation: CASSPVQGAGTEAFF.

The CDR3 DNA reads TGTGCCAGCAGTGCTCGAGCGGTGACTAGCACAGATACGCAGTATTTT. It encodes CASSARAVTSTDTQYF. The chain carries TRBV7-9 and TRBJ2-3, with D possibly matching TRBD2 (5 bases). CDR1 and CDR2 from the germline V gene are SEHNR and FQNEAQ (reference sequence). The V end was cut by 6 bases, the J end by 0 bases, with 16 bases between. This CDR3 has 16 amino acids. The entire variable domain, with the rest obtained from reference TRBV7-9 and TRBJ2-3, is as follows: DTGVSQNPRHKITKRGQNVTFRCDPISEHNRLYWYRQTLGQGPEFLTYFQNEAQLEKSRLLSDRFSAERPKGSFSTLEIQRTEQGDSAMYLCASSARAVTSTDTQYFGPGTRLTVL.

The chain combines TRBV27 with TRBJ1-2, with D possibly TRBD1 on 6 matching bases. Germline CDR1 is MNHEY and CDR2 is SMNVEV (reference sequence). This CDR3 region has 14 residues. Trimming left V 2 bases short and J 4 bases short, with 11 bases between. The CDR3 is CASSLTGYAYGYTF. As DNA, the CDR3 is TGTGCCAGCAGTTTAACAGGGTATGCCTATGGCTACACCTTC.

This chain uses TRBV28 with TRBJ1-6; TRBD1 matches 8 bases. V lost 6 bases, J lost 4 bases, and 8 bases stayed unmatched. The length of the CDR3 is 16 residues. Germline CDR1 and CDR2: MDHEN and SYDVKM. This CDR3 reads CASSIHRGGYNSPLHF. The CDR3 bases are TGTGCCAGCAGCATCCACAGGGGGGGTTATAATTCACCCCTCCACTTT.

This clone has just a few counts. V is TRBV5-1 and J is TRBJ2-6; 11 positions match TRBD1. The length of the CDR3 is 18 residues. J lost 3 bases, V lost 3 bases, and 8 bases had no gene match. In germline, CDR1 is SGHRS, CDR2 YFSETQ. CDR3 DNA: TGCGCCAGCAGCTCCGCGGGGACAGGGGGAAGTGGGGCCAACGTCCTGACTTTC. It specifies CASSSAGTGGSGANVLTF.

The chain combines TRBV15 with TRBJ2-7, with 7 bases lining up with TRBD1. Germline CDR1 LNHNV, CDR2 YYDKDF (reference sequence). The CDR3 contains 16 residues. Trimming took 5 bases from V and 2 from J; bases not matched to a gene: 12. In DNA form, the CDR3 reads TGTGCCACCAGCCAAAAGACAGGGTGGCTGACCTACGAGCAGTACTTC. Translation gives CATSQKTGWLTYEQYF.

The chain recombines TRBV12-3 or TRBV12-4 with TRBJ1-6; 9 bases line up with TRBD1. Trimming at V came to 6 bases and at J to 10 bases, leaving 4 bases not matched to a gene. CDR3 length: 13 residues. In DNA, the CDR3 is TGTGCCAGCAGCAACAGGGGGCAGTCACCCCTCCACTTT. The encoded protein is CASSNRGQSPLHF.

The chain links TRBV4-3 to TRBJ2-5, with 7 bases aligning to TRBD1. CDR3 length: 15 amino acids. CDR1 and CDR2 (germline): LGHNA, YSLEER. V gave up 4 bases and J gave up 7 bases; unmatched junction bases: 12. The CDR3 region is CASSPRTGLDGTQYF. CDR3 nucleotides: TGCGCCAGCAGCCCCAGGACAGGCCTCGACGGGACCCAGTACTTC.

This clone was found once. The chain uses TRBV12-3 or TRBV12-4 and TRBJ1-2; D is undetermined. Trimming stripped 2 bases from V and 6 bases from J, with 10 bases between. CDR3 length equals 13 residues. The DNA for the CDR3 is TGTGCCAGCAGTTTACGCGAGGGTAATGGCTACACCTTC. It encodes CASSLREGNGYTF.

The chain joins TRBV3-1 (or the pseudogene TRBV3-2) to TRBJ2-5, with D unclear. V was pared by 4 bases and J by 5 bases, with 14 bases between. The CDR3 sequence is 14 residues long. Germline assignment: CDR1 LGHDT and CDR2 YNNKEL (reference sequence). Written as DNA, the CDR3 is TGTGCCAGCAGCCCTGGGAACAGTTTGGAGACCCAGTACTTC. Translation gives CASSPGNSLETQYF.

The chain combines TRBV19 with TRBJ2-7; D unresolved. The CDR3 is 13 residues long. The germline V gene has CDR1 LNHDA and CDR2 SQIVND (reference sequence). Trimming stripped 3 bases from V and 1 base from J, with 7 bases between. CDR3 nucleotide sequence: TGTGCCAGTAGTATCCCAGGATCCTACGAGCAGTACTTC. It yields the protein CASSIPGSYEQYF.

V gene TRBV5-6 combines with J gene TRBJ2-5; D could derive from TRBD1 or TRBD2 (5 bases each). Germline values: CDR1 SGHDT, CDR2 YYEEEE. V lost 4 bases and J 1 base, leaving 14 bases between the germline ends. The CDR3 is made up of 15 amino acids. The CDR3 loop is CASSKRGTGQETQYF. The DNA of the CDR3 is TGTGCCAGCAGCAAGCGAGGGACGGGCCAAGAGACCCAGTACTTC.

This clone was counted a single time. The chain combines TRBV28 with TRBJ1-5, with TRBD1 identical over 7 bases. The CDR3 sequence is 13 residues long. The V segment lost 7 bases and the J segment 4 bases; nucleotides outside the gene matches: 4. Germline V lookup: CDR1 MDHEN, CDR2 SYDVKM. The DNA for the CDR3 is TGTGCCAGCAATTCAGGGGGGAATCAGCCCCAGCATTTT. It specifies CASNSGGNQPQHF.

This chain uses TRBV2 with TRBJ1-4, with unresolved D. V was pared by 2 bases and J by 2 bases, with 9 bases between. Germline V gene data show CDR1 as SNHLY and CDR2 as FYNNEI. This CDR3 is 15 amino acids long. CDR3 coding DNA: TGTGCCAGCAGTGAACCTCTCGGGACTAATGAAAAACTGTTTTTT. It translates to CASSEPLGTNEKLFF. The complete variable domain, with remaining parts taken from reference TRBV2 and TRBJ1-4, reads EPEVTQTPSHQVTQMGQEVILRCVPISNHLYFYWYRQILGQKVEFLVSFYNNEISEKSEIFDDQFSVERPDGSNFTLKIRSTKLEDSAMYFCASSEPLGTNEKLFFGSGTQLSVL.

The chain uses TRBV7-8 and TRBJ1-6, with D unclear. V lost 3 bases, J lost 7 bases, and 13 bases lay in between. This CDR3 has 15 residues. In germline, CDR1 is SGHVS, CDR2 FQNEAQ. CDR3 loop: CASSFKMVMNSPLHF. CDR3 coding DNA: TGTGCCAGCAGCTTTAAGATGGTTATGAATTCACCCCTCCACTTT.

The V call is TRBV6-6, the J call TRBJ1-1, with TRBD1 matching 8 bases. V lost 2 bases and J lost 4; bases outside the gene matches: 6. The CDR3 consists of 15 residues. Germline CDR1 and CDR2: MNHNY and SVGAGI (reference sequence). The CDR3 protein is CASSYTGQGSTEAFF. The CDR3 DNA sequence: TGTGCCAGCAGTTACACCGGACAGGGAAGCACTGAAGCTTTCTTT.

The rearrangement links TRBV27 to TRBJ1-1; a weak D match, TRBD1 (6 bases). Trimming stripped 2 bases from V and 5 bases from J, with 9 bases between. Germline CDR1 reads MNHEY; CDR2 reads SMNVEV (reference sequence). This CDR3 contains 13 residues. The DNA for the CDR3 is TGTGCCAGCAGTTTACAGGGGTTAACTGAAGCTTTCTTT. This encodes CASSLQGLTEAFF.

CDR3 amino acids: CAISEGSAGLTFF. The CDR3 DNA is TGTGCCATCAGTGAGGGTTCGGCAGGGCTAACTTTCTTT. V gene TRBV10-3 combines with J gene TRBJ1-1; D possibly corresponds to TRBD1 (5 bases). Per the germline V gene, CDR1 is ENHRY and CDR2 is SYGVKD. This CDR3 region has 13 residues. V lost 2 bases, J lost 12 bases, and 16 bases lay in between.

The gene calls are TRBV28 and TRBJ2-6; D might be TRBD2 (5 bases). Germline loops: CDR1 MDHEN, CDR2 SYDVKM. CDR3 size: 12 residues. The V and J ends lost 10 bases and 2 bases respectively, with 6 bases between them. Here the CDR3 reads CATGTGANVLTF. The CDR3 coding sequence is TGTGCCACCGGGACTGGGGCCAACGTCCTGACTTTC.

The chain carries TRBV18 and TRBJ1-1; TRBD1 aligns across 7 bases. The J segment lost 4 bases and the V segment lost 2 bases, leaving 4 bases of the junction unmatched. Germline loops: CDR1 KGHSH, CDR2 LQKENI. The CDR3 spans 14 residues. The CDR3 DNA follows: TGTGCCAGCTCACCAATTACAGGGGTCACTGAAGCTTTCTTT. Translation: CASSPITGVTEAFF.

Remarks on this clone: At the DNA level, this CDR3 is encoded by other sequences in the same sample as well. This chain joins TRBV28 and TRBJ1-2; D is ambiguous. Trimming removed 5 bases from V and 8 bases from J, with 9 bases in between. This CDR3 spans 11 amino acids. Germline CDR1 MDHEN, CDR2 SYDVKM. The CDR3 sequence is CASSPARGYTF. The CDR3 nucleotides read TGTGCCAGCAGTCCGGCTCGAGGCTACACCTTC.

The gene calls are TRBV28 and TRBJ2-1; a weak D match, TRBD2 (6 bases). V gave up 8 bases and J gave up 0 bases, with 11 bases separating them. The CDR3 runs to 14 residues. Germline V gives CDR1 MDHEN, CDR2 SYDVKM. As DNA, the CDR3 is TGTGCCAGCGGGACTCTCGTCTCCTACAATGAGCAGTTCTTC. This gives the protein CASGTLVSYNEQFF. Full variable domain (outside the CDR3, taken from reference TRBV28 and TRBJ2-1): DVKVTQSSRYLVKRTGEKVFLECVQDMDHENMFWYRQDPGLGLRLIYFSYDVKMKEKGDIPEGYSVSREKKERFSLILESASTNQTSMYLCASGTLVSYNEQFFGPGTRLTVL.